This is a list of T cell receptor beta chains from one sample in a study of beta chain features in type 1 diabetes. Assay: immunoSEQ multiplex PCR; the TCRdb copy retains only in-frame clones and omits some. The sample yields 970,000 or so clones, roughly 15% seen once. What was sequenced was naive CD4+ T cells from blood. The receptors shown here come from a woman younger than 30 in good health. Each CDR3 is given with its conserved first and last residue. A D gene is named only where the DNA matches it firmly. Clone size is not always given. Where it is, it says once, few, many or a class for expanded clones.

J gene: TRBJ1-2
clone size: few
D gene: -
V gene: TRBV14
CDR3 DNA: TGTGCCAGCAGCTTGGGGTTAGACTATGGCTACACCTTC
CDR3 protein: CASSLGLDYGYTF

J gene: TRBJ1-4
clone size: few
D gene: -
V gene: TRBV19
CDR3 DNA: TGTGCCAGTAGTATGGGGACCCCGAGCACGGAAAAACTGTTTTTT
CDR3 protein: CASSMGTPSTEKLFF

J gene: TRBJ2-7
clone size: few
D gene: TRBD1
V gene: TRBV6-5
CDR3 DNA: TGTGCCAGCAGACGACAGGGTTACGAGCAGTACTTC
CDR3 protein: CASRRQGYEQYF

J gene: TRBJ2-2
clone size: -
D gene: TRBD2
V gene: TRBV28
CDR3 DNA: TGTGCCAGCAGTTTATGGGGACTAGCGGGAGGAAGAGCCGGGGAGCTGTTTTTT
CDR3 protein: CASSLWGLAGGRAGELFF

J gene: TRBJ2-3
clone size: few
D gene: -
V gene: TRBV5-1
CDR3 DNA: TGCGCCAGCAGCTTGGCTCCAGGGAGGACAGATACGCAGTATTTT
CDR3 protein: CASSLAPGRTDTQYF

J gene: TRBJ1-3
clone size: few
D gene: -
V gene: TRBV7-2
CDR3 DNA: TGTGCCAGCAGCTTTGAAGGGGGAAACACCATATATTTT
CDR3 protein: CASSFEGGNTIYF

J gene: TRBJ2-4
clone size: -
D gene: -
V gene: TRBV20-1
CDR3 DNA: TGCAGTGCTAGACTAGGGCGGAAGGGCTACTTC
CDR3 protein: CSARLGRKGYF

J gene: TRBJ2-1
clone size: -
D gene: -
V gene: TRBV5-1
CDR3 DNA: TGCGCCAGCAGCTTGTCTCCTAGCCGGGGTCACAATGAGCAGTTCTTC
CDR3 protein: CASSLSPSRGHNEQFF

J gene: TRBJ1-4
clone size: -
D gene: -
V gene: TRBV27
CDR3 DNA: TGTGCCAGCAGTCTCAGGGCAACTAATGAAAAACTGTTTTTT
CDR3 protein: CASSLRATNEKLFF

J gene: TRBJ2-7
clone size: -
D gene: TRBD2
V gene: TRBV6-1
CDR3 DNA: TGTGCCAGCAGGAGACTAGCGGGAGAAGGCGAGCAGTACTTC
CDR3 protein: CASRRLAGEGEQYF

J gene: TRBJ1-4
clone size: -
D gene: -
V gene: TRBV7-9
CDR3 DNA: TGTGCCAGCAGCCCGGGGAGGCAGCTAAATGAAAAACTGTTTTTT
CDR3 protein: CASSPGRQLNEKLFF

J gene: TRBJ1-5
clone size: -
D gene: -
V gene: TRBV10-3
CDR3 DNA: TGTGCCATCAGCTTGGACGGGAGCAATCAGCCCCAGCATTTT
CDR3 protein: CAISLDGSNQPQHF

J gene: TRBJ2-1
clone size: few
D gene: TRBD2
V gene: TRBV4-3
CDR3 DNA: TGCGCCAGCAGCCAACGGACTAGGGACCTTAGGGATGAGCAGTTCTTC
CDR3 protein: CASSQRTRDLRDEQFF

J gene: TRBJ1-1
clone size: -
D gene: -
V gene: TRBV28
CDR3 DNA: TGTGCCAGCAGTATAAGGAGTGAAGCTTTCTTT
CDR3 protein: CASSIRSEAFF

J gene: TRBJ2-7
clone size: -
D gene: -
V gene: TRBV4-2
CDR3 DNA: TGTGCCAGCAGCCGAGGGGGAGGACAGCGGATCTACGAGCAGTACTTC
CDR3 protein: CASSRGGGQRIYEQYF

J gene: TRBJ2-1
clone size: few
D gene: TRBD2
V gene: TRBV7-9
CDR3 DNA: TGTGCCAGCAGCTTACTAGCGGACACCTACAATGAGCAGTTCTTC
CDR3 protein: CASSLLADTYNEQFF

J gene: TRBJ2-6
clone size: -
D gene: -
V gene: TRBV23-1
CDR3 DNA: TGCGCCAGCAGCCTCACAGGGAGCTCTGGGGCCAACGTCCTGACTTTC
CDR3 protein: CASSLTGSSGANVLTF

J gene: TRBJ2-1
clone size: few
D gene: TRBD1
V gene: TRBV5-1
CDR3 DNA: TGCGCCAGCAGCGTGCCCCGGGACAGTGCTGACAATGAGCAGTTCTTC
CDR3 protein: CASSVPRDSADNEQFF

J gene: TRBJ2-1
clone size: few
D gene: -
V gene: TRBV7-9
CDR3 DNA: TGTGCCAGCAGCGAACCACCTTACAATGAGCAGTTCTTC
CDR3 protein: CASSEPPYNEQFF

J gene: TRBJ1-2
clone size: -
D gene: -
V gene: TRBV9
CDR3 DNA: TGTGCCAGCAGCAACGGACAGCTCTATGGCTACACCTTC
CDR3 protein: CASSNGQLYGYTF

J gene: TRBJ2-1
clone size: -
D gene: TRBD2
V gene: TRBV10-3
CDR3 DNA: TGTGCCACCTCCGGGCGGGGAGGGGCCTACAATGAGCAGTTCTTC
CDR3 protein: CATSGRGGAYNEQFF

J gene: TRBJ2-3
clone size: -
D gene: TRBD1
V gene: TRBV28
CDR3 DNA: TGTGCCAGCAGCTTGGACAGGACGGGCACAGATACGCAGTATTTT
CDR3 protein: CASSLDRTGTDTQYF

J gene: TRBJ1-1
clone size: -
D gene: TRBD1
V gene: TRBV5-4
CDR3 DNA: TGTGCCAGCAGCTTAGGGGGCGACACTGAAGCTTTCTTT
CDR3 protein: CASSLGGDTEAFF

J gene: TRBJ2-1
clone size: few
D gene: -
V gene: TRBV7-9
CDR3 DNA: TGTGCCAGCAGCCCCCTCCATTACAATGAGCAGTTCTTC
CDR3 protein: CASSPLHYNEQFF

J gene: TRBJ1-3
clone size: -
D gene: -
V gene: TRBV6-6
CDR3 DNA: TGTGCCAGCAGTGGGGCACAGGGATACACCATATATTTT
CDR3 protein: CASSGAQGYTIYF

J gene: TRBJ1-3
clone size: -
D gene: TRBD1
V gene: TRBV6-5
CDR3 DNA: TGTGCCAGCAGTTACTCGAGTTGGACAGGGGAAGCCACCATATATTTT
CDR3 protein: CASSYSSWTGEATIYF

J gene: TRBJ2-2
clone size: few
D gene: TRBD2
V gene: TRBV10-3
CDR3 DNA: TGTGCCATCAGTACGGGACTAGCGGCCGGGGAGCTGTTTTTT
CDR3 protein: CAISTGLAAGELFF

J gene: TRBJ1-1
clone size: -
D gene: -
V gene: TRBV5-1
CDR3 DNA: TGCGCCAGCAGCTTGGTAAGCGGAGGGGTGGATGAAGCTTTCTTT
CDR3 protein: CASSLVSGGVDEAFF

J gene: TRBJ1-1
clone size: -
D gene: -
V gene: TRBV6-5
CDR3 DNA: TGTGCCAGCAGTTACTCAGGGCTCACTGAAGCTTTCTTT
CDR3 protein: CASSYSGLTEAFF

J gene: TRBJ2-7
clone size: -
D gene: -
V gene: TRBV6-5
CDR3 DNA: TGTGCCAGCAGTTCCCGCTATGGTAGCGGCTACGAGCAGTACTTC
CDR3 protein: CASSSRYGSGYEQYF

J gene: TRBJ2-1
clone size: few
D gene: TRBD2
V gene: TRBV4-1
CDR3 DNA: TGCGCCAGCAGCCAACCCGGGAGGAGCTCCTACAATGAGCAGTTCTTC
CDR3 protein: CASSQPGRSSYNEQFF

J gene: TRBJ2-1
clone size: -
D gene: -
V gene: TRBV7-3
CDR3 DNA: TGTGCCAGCAGCAAATCCGGGACACCCGGGGATGAGCAGTTCTTC
CDR3 protein: CASSKSGTPGDEQFF

J gene: TRBJ2-6
clone size: -
D gene: -
V gene: TRBV19
CDR3 DNA: TGTGCCAGTAGTATAGCTGGGGCCAACGTCCTGACTTTC
CDR3 protein: CASSIAGANVLTF

J gene: TRBJ1-5
clone size: -
D gene: -
V gene: TRBV2
CDR3 DNA: TGTGCCAGCAGTGCTGACAGCAGCAATCAGCCCCAGCATTTT
CDR3 protein: CASSADSSNQPQHF

J gene: TRBJ2-7
clone size: few
D gene: TRBD1
V gene: TRBV2
CDR3 DNA: TGTGCCAGCAGTGGTCAGGGGGTGAACTACGAGCAGTACTTC
CDR3 protein: CASSGQGVNYEQYF

J gene: TRBJ2-1
clone size: -
D gene: -
V gene: TRBV6-5
CDR3 DNA: TGTGCCAGCAGTTACTCGAGGTTAAAGCGGTATGATGAGCAGTTCTTC
CDR3 protein: CASSYSRLKRYDEQFF

J gene: TRBJ1-2
clone size: -
D gene: -
V gene: TRBV7-2
CDR3 DNA: TGTGCCAGCAGCTTAGAGTGGCAGACGGGCTACACCTTC
CDR3 protein: CASSLEWQTGYTF

J gene: TRBJ2-7
clone size: few
D gene: -
V gene: TRBV29-1
CDR3 DNA: TGCAGCGTTGAACTCCTAGGGGGATACGAGCAGTACTTC
CDR3 protein: CSVELLGGYEQYF

J gene: TRBJ2-3
clone size: -
D gene: TRBD2
V gene: TRBV11-2
CDR3 DNA: TGTGCCAGCAGCTTGAGCGGGAGGGCCCTCGCAGATACGCAGTATTTT
CDR3 protein: CASSLSGRALADTQYF

J gene: TRBJ2-1
clone size: few
D gene: -
V gene: TRBV4-3
CDR3 DNA: TGCGCCAGCAGCCAAAACGGACCCCTTGGTGAGCAGTTCTTC
CDR3 protein: CASSQNGPLGEQFF

J gene: TRBJ1-2
clone size: -
D gene: -
V gene: TRBV11-2
CDR3 DNA: TGTGCCAGCAGTTCCGACAGGAACTATGGCTACACCTTC
CDR3 protein: CASSSDRNYGYTF

J gene: TRBJ2-7
clone size: few
D gene: -
V gene: TRBV15
CDR3 DNA: TGTGCCACCAGCAGAGTGGTTCACAGCTACGAGCAGTACTTC
CDR3 protein: CATSRVVHSYEQYF

J gene: TRBJ2-2
clone size: few
D gene: -
V gene: TRBV18
CDR3 DNA: TGTGCCAGCTCTGCGGCGGGGCACGGGGAGCTGTTTTTT
CDR3 protein: CASSAAGHGELFF

J gene: TRBJ2-1
clone size: -
D gene: -
V gene: TRBV7-2
CDR3 DNA: TGTGCCAGCAGCCTAGCTGGGGGTTACAATGAGCAGTTCTTC
CDR3 protein: CASSLAGGYNEQFF

J gene: TRBJ2-3
clone size: few
D gene: TRBD2
V gene: TRBV28
CDR3 DNA: TGTGCCAGCAGCGGGAGGGCCCCTACTTGGGCGCAGTATTTT
CDR3 protein: CASSGRAPTWAQYF

J gene: TRBJ2-1
clone size: -
D gene: -
V gene: TRBV18
CDR3 DNA: TGTGCCAGCTCACCAGGTGCGAGAGCGAACAATGAGCAGTTCTTC
CDR3 protein: CASSPGARANNEQFF

J gene: TRBJ2-6
clone size: -
D gene: TRBD2
V gene: TRBV28
CDR3 DNA: TGTGCCAGCAGTTTATTTCCGCTCCAGCTATCGGGGCGGGAGGGCCAGGCTGGGGCCAACGTCCTGACTTTC
CDR3 protein: CASSLFPLQLSGREGQAGANVLTF

J gene: TRBJ2-7
clone size: few
D gene: TRBD2
V gene: TRBV2
CDR3 DNA: TGTGCCAGCAAACTAGCGGGGACCTACGAGCAGTACTTC
CDR3 protein: CASKLAGTYEQYF

J gene: TRBJ2-2
clone size: -
D gene: -
V gene: TRBV25-1
CDR3 DNA: TGTGCCAGCAACCGAGGTTACACCGGGGAGCTGTTTTTT
CDR3 protein: CASNRGYTGELFF

J gene: TRBJ2-7
clone size: few
D gene: TRBD2
V gene: TRBV28
CDR3 DNA: TGTGCCAGCAGTTTCCACGGTGAGATCGCACCGGGGCTAGCGGGAGGCGAGCAGTACTTC
CDR3 protein: CASSFHGEIAPGLAGGEQYF